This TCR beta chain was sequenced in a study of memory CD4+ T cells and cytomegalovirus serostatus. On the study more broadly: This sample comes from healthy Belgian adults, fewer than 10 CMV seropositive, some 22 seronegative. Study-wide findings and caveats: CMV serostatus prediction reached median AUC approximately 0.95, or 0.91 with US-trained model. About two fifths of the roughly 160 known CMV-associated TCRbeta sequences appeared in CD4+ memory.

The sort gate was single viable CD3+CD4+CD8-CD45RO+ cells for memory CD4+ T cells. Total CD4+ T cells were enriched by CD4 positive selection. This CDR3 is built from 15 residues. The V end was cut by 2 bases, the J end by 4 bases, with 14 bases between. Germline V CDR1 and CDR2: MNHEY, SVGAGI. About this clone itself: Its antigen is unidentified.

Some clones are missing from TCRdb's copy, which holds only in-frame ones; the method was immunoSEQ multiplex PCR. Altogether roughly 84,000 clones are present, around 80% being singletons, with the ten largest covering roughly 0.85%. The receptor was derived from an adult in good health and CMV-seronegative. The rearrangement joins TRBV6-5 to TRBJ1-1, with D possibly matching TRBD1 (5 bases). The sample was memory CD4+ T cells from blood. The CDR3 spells CASSYTRMGGTEAFF. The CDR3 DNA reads TGTGCCAGCAGTTACACAAGAATGGGGGGCACTGAAGCTTTCTTT.